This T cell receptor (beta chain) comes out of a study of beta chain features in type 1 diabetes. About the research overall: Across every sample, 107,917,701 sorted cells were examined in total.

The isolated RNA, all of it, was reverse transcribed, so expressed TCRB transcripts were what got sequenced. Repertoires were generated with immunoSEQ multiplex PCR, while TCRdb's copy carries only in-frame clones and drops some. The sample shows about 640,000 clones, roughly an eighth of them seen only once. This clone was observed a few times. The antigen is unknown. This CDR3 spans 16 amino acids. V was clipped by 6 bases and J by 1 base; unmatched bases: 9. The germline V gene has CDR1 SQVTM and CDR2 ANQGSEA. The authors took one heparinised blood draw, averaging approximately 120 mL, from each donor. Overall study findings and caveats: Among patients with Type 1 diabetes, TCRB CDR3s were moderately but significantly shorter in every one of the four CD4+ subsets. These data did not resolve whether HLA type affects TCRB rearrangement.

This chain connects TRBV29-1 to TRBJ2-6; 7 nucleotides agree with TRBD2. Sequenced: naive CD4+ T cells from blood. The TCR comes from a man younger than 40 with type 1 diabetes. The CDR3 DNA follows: TGCAGCGTCGGGCGGGGAGGGGTTTCTGGGGCCAACGTCCTGACTTTC. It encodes CSVGRGGVSGANVLTF.